This T cell receptor (beta chain) was observed in a study of Tregs in tolerant kidney transplant recipients. Trimming stripped 2 bases from V and 2 bases from J, with 18 bases between. The CDR3 sequence is 17 residues long. Germline V gene sequence: CDR1 SGHRS, CDR2 YFSETQ. Some clones are missing from TCRdb's copy, which holds only in-frame ones; the method was immunoSEQ multiplex PCR. Of tens of thousands of clones listed, roughly 98% are singletons. Thawed PBMCs were FACS-sorted into unstimulated CD4+CD25+CD127- regulatory T cells, CD4+CD25- non-regulatory cells, CD4 and CD8 cells. Sequencing was performed on CD4+ T cells from blood, taken before the transplant. This receptor was taken from a human donor who received a combined kidney and bone marrow transplant. The rearrangement links TRBV5-1 to TRBJ2-3; TRBD1 is a possible D gene (5 bases). CDR3 nucleotides: TGCGCCAGCAGCTTTAGAAGGGGTGGACCCTCCACAGATACGCAGTATTTT. Translation: CASSFRRGGPSTDTQYF.